This TCR beta chain was recorded in a study of blood T cell repertoires in COVID-19. Followed over time, Seattle patients had been enrolled while infection was active. Original analysis: Amplification of reference gene primers provided the estimated nucleated cell counts. The assay was immunoSEQ multiplex PCR, and TCRdb's table has in-frame clones only and misses some. V and J calls and clone size are copied from that table; D and trimming were computed from the DNA. The sample includes some 87,000 clones, around 90% of them seen just once. Per the germline V gene, CDR1 is ENHRY and CDR2 is SYGVKD. CDR3 length: 14 amino acids. V dropped 0 bases and J dropped 2 bases, with 7 bases sitting between them.

The source material was peripheral blood. This receptor was obtained from a human donor with COVID-19, enrolled during active disease. The donor label of this sample is uncertain. V and J are TRBV10-3 and TRBJ1-1; D ambiguous. This chain's CDR3 is CAISESLENTEAFF. CDR3 sequence (DNA): TGTGCCATCAGTGAGTCGCTAGAAAACACTGAAGCTTTCTTT.